These T cell receptor beta chains were read from a single sample in a study of beta chain features in type 1 diabetes. Libraries were prepared by immunoSEQ multiplex PCR; TCRdb keeps only in-frame clonotypes and omits some of them. The top ten clones hold approximately 0.11% of a sample with 600,000 to 700,000 clones, under 15% of them seen once. The sequencing sample was made of naive CD4+ T cells from blood. The receptor set was obtained from a man aged 25 to 40 with type 1 diabetes. CDR3s include the opening cysteine and the closing phenylalanine or tryptophan. The D gene is left open where the match is weak. A clone size is listed for some rows: how often the clone was seen (once, few, many), or a class if it is expanded.

J gene | clone size | D gene | V gene | CDR3 DNA | CDR3 protein
TRBJ2-7 | few | TRBD1 | TRBV4-3 | TGCGCCAGCCGCGACAGGGGTGGCTCCTACGAGCAGTACTTC | CASRDRGGSYEQYF
TRBJ2-1 | . | TRBD1 | TRBV10-3 | TGTGCCAGCAGGCGACAGGGGGGGTCCTACAATGAGCAGTTCTTC | CASRRQGGSYNEQFF
TRBJ2-3 | few | . | TRBV30 | TGTGCCTGGGACAAAAGGACGACAGATACGCAGTATTTT | CAWDKRTTDTQYF
TRBJ2-6 | few | TRBD1 | TRBV9 | TGTGCCAGCAGCCCACGACAGGGGCAAGGTATATCTTCTGGGGCCAACGTCCTGACTTTC | CASSPRQGQGISSGANVLTF
TRBJ2-3 | few | TRBD1 | TRBV28 | TGTGCCAGCAGTTTAGAGGACAGGCATACGCAGTATTTT | CASSLEDRHTQYF
TRBJ1-2 | few | TRBD1 | TRBV7-9 | TGTGCCAGCAGACCTGGACAGGGTTGGTATGGCTACACCTTC | CASRPGQGWYGYTF
TRBJ2-7 | . | TRBD1 | TRBV28 | TGTGCCAGCACCTCGGGACAGGGAACCTACGAGCAGTACTTC | CASTSGQGTYEQYF
TRBJ1-5 | . | . | TRBV5-4 | TGTGCCAGCAGCTTGGCGAGTATGGGCAATCAGCCCCAGCATTTT | CASSLASMGNQPQHF
TRBJ2-1 | few | TRBD2 | TRBV4-2 | TGTGCCAGCAGCCCCGGGGGGCGGGGGGAAAACAATGAGCAGTTCTTC | CASSPGGRGENNEQFF
TRBJ1-3 | few | . | TRBV9 | TGTGCCAGCAGCGCTCCGGGACACCCTGGAAACACCATATATTTT | CASSAPGHPGNTIYF
TRBJ2-5 | few | TRBD2 | TRBV25-1 | TGTGCCAGCAGTGACGTAGCGGGACAAGAGACCCAGTACTTC | CASSDVAGQETQYF
TRBJ1-5 | few | . | TRBV5-1 | TGCGCCAGCAGCTTGGCCGGGCGAGTGGGTCAGCCCCAGCATTTT | CASSLAGRVGQPQHF
TRBJ1-3 | . | . | TRBV6-1 | TGTGCCAGCAGTGGTCTGACATCGAGCTCTGGAAACACCATATATTTT | CASSGLTSSSGNTIYF
TRBJ2-3 | few | TRBD2 | TRBV10-3 | TGTGCCATCAGTCGGGTGAGCGGGGGGGTCACAGATACGCAGTATTTT | CAISRVSGGVTDTQYF
TRBJ2-1 | few | . | TRBV14 | TGTGCCAGCAGCCCCAGGGTGTTCTCCTACAATGAGCAGTTCTTC | CASSPRVFSYNEQFF
TRBJ1-1 | . | . | TRBV19 | TGTGCCAGTAGATTCGAGACCCTCACTGAAGCTTTCTTT | CASRFETLTEAFF
TRBJ2-1 | few | . | TRBV13 | TGTGCCAGCAGCTTAGCTGGGGGTACGGATGAGCAGTTCTTC | CASSLAGGTDEQFF
TRBJ2-3 | . | . | TRBV29-1 | TGCAGCGTTGAAGGTGGGGCCGGTGCAGATACGCAGTATTTT | CSVEGGAGADTQYF
TRBJ2-7 | few | TRBD1 | TRBV9 | TGTGCCAGCAGCAGGGGACAGGGGGGAATCTACGAGCAGTACTTC | CASSRGQGGIYEQYF
TRBJ2-7 | few | . | TRBV10-3 | TGTGCCATCAGTGAGTTCAGCTCCTACGAGCAGTACTTC | CAISEFSSYEQYF
TRBJ1-6 | . | . | TRBV29-1 | TGCAGCGCCCTAGTGTCGGAGGGTTCACCCCTCCACTTT | CSALVSEGSPLHF
TRBJ2-3 | few | . | TRBV7-8 | TGTGCCAGCAGCCCACCTCGGTGGGGGGGCACAGATACGCAGTATTTT | CASSPPRWGGTDTQYF
TRBJ2-3 | few | TRBD1 | TRBV13 | TGTGCCAGCAGCTCTCGGACAGGGGGCACAGATACGCAGTATTTT | CASSSRTGGTDTQYF
TRBJ2-7 | . | . | TRBV2 | TGTGCCAGCAGGACGGAACTCTCCTACGAGCAGTACTTC | CASRTELSYEQYF
TRBJ2-3 | few | . | TRBV7-2 | TGTGCCAGCAGCTTAGAACAGGGAAGAGATACGCAGTATTTT | CASSLEQGRDTQYF
TRBJ2-7 | . | TRBD1 | TRBV25-1 | TGTGCCAGCAGTGAACCCCCCGGGACAGGGGGCAACGAGCAGTACTTC | CASSEPPGTGGNEQYF
TRBJ1-2 | . | . | TRBV29-1 | TGCAGCGCAACTAGGTTGAGACAGCAGCCTAACTATGGCTACACCTTC | CSATRLRQQPNYGYTF
TRBJ2-1 | . | . | TRBV5-8 | TGTGCCAGCAGCCTCCCGGGATCCTACAATGAGCAGTTCTTC | CASSLPGSYNEQFF
TRBJ1-5 | few | TRBD1 | TRBV15 | TGTGCCACCAGCAGAGGACAGGGAATTATCAATCAGCCCCAGCATTTT | CATSRGQGIINQPQHF
TRBJ1-2 | few | . | TRBV4-1 | TGCGCCAGCAGCCCTTCAGGGACGTCTAACTATGGCTACACCTTC | CASSPSGTSNYGYTF
TRBJ2-3 | few | TRBD2 | TRBV5-1 | TGCGCCAGCAGCCCTGGGACTAGCCCAGATACGCAGTATTTT | CASSPGTSPDTQYF
TRBJ2-3 | . | . | TRBV9 | TGTGCCAGCAGCGTAGCCCAGACCACAGATACGCAGTATTTT | CASSVAQTTDTQYF
TRBJ1-6 | . | . | TRBV27 | TGTGCCAGCAGTTTGACGCAGGGTTCCTATAATTCACCCCTCCACTTT | CASSLTQGSYNSPLHF
TRBJ2-7 | few | . | TRBV7-8 | TGTGCCAGCAGCTCTCGGACGGTCTTCTACGAGCAGTACTTC | CASSSRTVFYEQYF
TRBJ2-1 | few | . | TRBV2 | TGTGCCAGCAGTGGGGATAGCGGTTACAATGAGCAGTTCTTC | CASSGDSGYNEQFF
TRBJ1-1 | . | . | TRBV6-6 | TGTGCCAGCATAATGGGGAACACTGAAGCTTTCTTT | CASIMGNTEAFF
TRBJ1-6 | . | . | TRBV25-1 | TGTGCCAGCACCCCAGGGGAGGCGTGGGATTCACCCCTCCACTTT | CASTPGEAWDSPLHF
TRBJ1-2 | . | TRBD1 | TRBV29-1 | TGCAGCGTTGATGTAGGGGGCTACGGCTACACCTTC | CSVDVGGYGYTF
TRBJ2-7 | . | TRBD2 | TRBV6-5 | TGTGCCAGCAGTTACGGTTCTAGCGGGGATCGGCAGTACTTC | CASSYGSSGDRQYF
TRBJ2-4 | . | . | TRBV6-1 | TGTGCCAGCAGTGAACGGGAGAGGGACATTCAGTACTTC | CASSERERDIQYF
TRBJ1-2 | . | . | TRBV25-1 | TGTGCCAGCAGTCGTACCGGTGGGGGCAGATATGGCTACACCTTC | CASSRTGGGRYGYTF
TRBJ2-7 | few | TRBD1 | TRBV4-2 | TGTGCCAGCAGCCAAGTGGCCACAGGGGGCTACGAGCAGTACTTC | CASSQVATGGYEQYF
TRBJ1-6 | few | . | TRBV5-1 | TGCGCCAGCAGCTTCGGCCAGATTAATTCACCCCTCCACTTT | CASSFGQINSPLHF